The 32 T cell receptor beta chains in this list originate from one sample, sequenced in a study of T cell repertoires in cytomegalovirus infection. TCRdb called the reads again in MiXCR, with one record for every CDR3 protein. Among a few hundred thousand distinct CDR3 sequences listed, 35% to 50% were seen once. For these receptors, no antigen is known. The sample was cultured PBMCs, taken from culture after CMV antigen stimulation. These receptors came from a human donor in good health (CMV status not recorded). Some clones in this sample may be carry-over from other donors' samples.

The chain employs TRBV6-1 and TRBJ2-1, with D perhaps TRBD1 or TRBD2 (5 bases each). The V end was cut by 1 base, the J end by 12 bases, with 13 bases between. Germline V gene sequence: CDR1 MNHNS, CDR2 SASEGT. This CDR3 comprises 13 residues. CDR3 region: CASSEELGTSQFF. The CDR3 DNA reads TGTGCCAGCAGTGAAGAATTGGGGACGTCGCAGTTCTTC.

The chain links TRBV28 to TRBJ2-7; D call uncertain. Germline V lookup: CDR1 MDHEN, CDR2 SYDVKM. This CDR3 comprises 12 residues. V was cut by 2 bases and J by 7 bases, with 9 bases left in between. CDR3 loop: CASSLESLEQYF. The CDR3 nucleotides are TGTGCCAGCAGTTTAGAGAGTTTAGAGCAGTACTTC.

This clonotype was counted a single time. CDR3 nucleotides: TGCGCCAGCAGCCAAGCTGACCGGGACCAAGAGACCCAGTACTTC. It encodes CASSQADRDQETQYF. The rearrangement joins TRBV4-1 to TRBJ2-5; D is undetermined. The V end was cut by 1 base, the J end by 0 bases, with 9 bases between. The CDR3 sequence is 15 residues long. Per the germline V gene, CDR1 is MGHRA and CDR2 is YSYEKL.

This clonotype was observed once. The rearrangement uses TRBV4-3 and TRBJ1-2; maybe TRBD1 (5 bases). The CDR3 spans 14 residues. The V gene lost 4 bases and the J gene lost 5 bases, with 14 bases spanning the gap. Per germline, CDR1 LGHNA and CDR2 YSLEER. The DNA for the CDR3 is TGCGCCAGCAGCCCAAACCCGACAGTATATGGCTACACCTTC. This gives the protein CASSPNPTVYGYTF.

This clonotype occurred many times. The rearrangement joins TRBV7-2 to TRBJ1-4, with a tentative D call TRBD1 (5 bases). Deletions cut 5 bases from V and 11 bases from J, with 21 bases between. The CDR3 spans 15 residues. Per germline, CDR1 SGHTA and CDR2 FQGNSA. The CDR3 sequence is CASSQQDGSALKLFF. The CDR3 bases are TGTGCCAGCAGCCAACAGGACGGAAGCGCATTGAAACTGTTTTTT. The whole variable domain, filled in from reference TRBV7-2 and TRBJ1-4, reads GAGVSQSPSNKVTEKGKDVELRCDPISGHTALYWYRQSLGQGLEFLIYFQGNSAPDKSGLPSDRFSAERTGGSVSTLTIQRTQQEDSAVYLCASSQQDGSALKLFFGSGTQLSVL.

The rearrangement links TRBV12-3 or TRBV12-4 to TRBJ2-1, with a weak D call TRBD1 (7 bases). V shed 6 bases and J shed 7 bases, with 16 bases lying between them. The CDR3 runs 14 residues. DNA of the CDR3: TGTGCCAGCAGACCCATACAGGGGAGGAATGAGCAGTTCTTC. Protein sequence: CASRPIQGRNEQFF.

Written as DNA, the CDR3 is TGTGCCAGCATGGCAGCAAAAGAGACCCAGTACTTC. This encodes CASMAAKETQYF. The chain links TRBV6-1 to TRBJ2-5; no reliable D call. V dropped 7 bases and J dropped 3 bases, with 9 bases sitting between them. Germline loops: CDR1 MNHNS, CDR2 SASEGT. This CDR3 contains 12 residues.

The V call is TRBV28, the J call TRBJ1-6; perhaps TRBD1 as D (5 bases). The CDR3 runs 16 residues. The germline CDR1 and CDR2 sequences are MDHEN and SYDVKM. V lost 5 bases and J lost 4, with 15 bases in between. The chain's CDR3 is CASSPRGGKYNSPLHF. CDR3 DNA: TGTGCCAGCAGTCCGCGTGGGGGTAAATATAATTCACCCCTCCACTTT.

The J gene is TRBJ2-1, the V gene TRBV7-2; 7 bases align to TRBD2. Unmatched junction bases numbered 14, after V lost 5 bases and J lost 7 bases. The CDR3 length is 16 residues. In germline, CDR1 is SGHTA, CDR2 FQGNSA. The CDR3 sequence: CASSPPGGGPWNEQFF. CDR3 coding DNA: TGTGCCAGCAGCCCCCCCGGGGGAGGGCCGTGGAATGAGCAGTTCTTC. The full variable domain, completed using reference TRBV7-2 and TRBJ2-1, is GAGVSQSPSNKVTEKGKDVELRCDPISGHTALYWYRQSLGQGLEFLIYFQGNSAPDKSGLPSDRFSAERTGGSVSTLTIQRTQQEDSAVYLCASSPPGGGPWNEQFFGPGTRLTVL.

The CDR3 is CAISDYRGVTEAFF. The DNA for the CDR3 is TGTGCCATCAGTGATTACCGGGGGGTGACTGAAGCTTTCTTT. V usage is TRBV10-3 and J usage is TRBJ1-1, with D tentatively TRBD1 (5 bases). The V gene's germline CDR1 is ENHRY and CDR2 SYGVKD. Trimming left V 3 bases short and J 5 bases short, with 13 bases between. The CDR3 runs to 14 residues.

This clonotype was counted a few times. The chain combines TRBV7-2 with TRBJ1-1; 10 bases are shared with TRBD1. Germline values: CDR1 SGHTA, CDR2 FQGNSA. With V trimmed by 3 bases and J by 5 bases, 3 bases remained unmatched. The length of the CDR3 is 14 residues. CDR3 in amino acids: CASSFDRGLTEAFF. CDR3 nucleotide sequence: TGTGCCAGCAGCTTTGACAGGGGGCTTACTGAAGCTTTCTTT.

CDR3 in amino acids: CASRDRGRGNSPLHF. CDR3 nucleotide sequence: TGTGCCAGCAGAGACAGGGGGCGAGGGAATTCACCCCTCCACTTT. The chain carries TRBV12-3 or TRBV12-4 and TRBJ1-6; 10 nucleotides agree with TRBD1. CDR3 size: 15 residues. V was clipped by 6 bases and J by 7 bases; unmatched bases: 6.

This clonotype was observed at least ten times. The chain links TRBV18 to TRBJ1-4, with D perhaps TRBD1 (5 bases). Trimming shortened V by 8 bases and J by 0 bases, and 10 bases separated the two germline ends. The CDR3 is 14 residues long. The V gene's germline CDR1 is KGHSH and CDR2 LQKENI. This CDR3 reads CASSPGATNEKLFF. CDR3 bases: TGTGCCAGCAGCCCGGGGGCAACTAATGAAAAACTGTTTTTT.

This chain joins TRBV24-1 and TRBJ2-1, with D perhaps given as TRBD1 or TRBD2 (5 bases each). This CDR3 contains 15 residues. V lost 2 bases and J lost 5, with 12 bases in between. Germline CDR1 reads KGHDR; CDR2 reads SFDVKD. The CDR3 region has the DNA TGTGCCACCAGTGATTCCCCCGGGACCGACAATGAGCAGTTCTTC. Its translation: CATSDSPGTDNEQFF.

J is TRBJ2-1 and V is TRBV20-1; 10 bases line up with TRBD2. The CDR3 is 15 amino acids. Germline V lookup: CDR1 DFQATT, CDR2 SNEGSKA (reference sequence). V lost 0 bases, J lost 9 bases, and 8 bases stayed unmatched. CDR3 nucleotide sequence: TGCAGTGCTAGAGATTTGAAGCGGGGGGGCAGTGAGCAGTTCTTC. It yields the protein CSARDLKRGGSEQFF.

The genes are TRBV20-1 and TRBJ2-3; D remains unclear. V lost 3 bases and J 0 bases, leaving 7 bases between the germline ends. The CDR3 covers 13 residues. Germline V gene data show CDR1 as DFQATT and CDR2 as SNEGSKA (reference sequence). The CDR3 DNA follows: TGCAGTGCTAGCCTGCAGAGCACAGATACGCAGTATTTT. This gives the protein CSASLQSTDTQYF.

This sequence joins TRBV6-1 and TRBJ1-2, with no clear D. Germline lookup yields CDR1 MNHNS and CDR2 SASEGT. This CDR3 is 12 amino acids long. V shed 6 bases and J shed 4 bases, with 9 bases lying between them. CDR3 residues: CASRAGFYGYTF. The CDR3 nucleotides are TGTGCCAGCAGGGCAGGCTTCTATGGCTACACCTTC.

In its sample, this clonotype was seen a few times. The chain combines TRBV2 with TRBJ2-3; 10 bases fit TRBD2. This CDR3 contains 13 residues. Germline trimming cut 7 bases from V and 8 bases from J; bases unmatched to any gene: 6. CDR1 SNHLY and CDR2 FYNNEI come from the germline V gene. The CDR3 region has the DNA TGTGCCAGCAACCTAGCGGGAGAGGGTACGCAGTATTTT. Translation: CASNLAGEGTQYF.

The chain employs TRBV20-1 and TRBJ1-4; no clear D gene. The CDR3 has 13 residues. V dropped 3 bases and J dropped 0 bases, with 5 bases sitting between them. From germline, CDR1 is DFQATT and CDR2 SNEGSKA (reference sequence). Here the CDR3 DNA reads TGCAGTGCTAGGGATGCAACTAATGAAAAACTGTTTTTT. Its protein is CSARDATNEKLFF.

V usage is TRBV19 and J usage is TRBJ2-2; the D gene is possibly TRBD2 (6 bases). CDR1 and CDR2 from the germline V gene are LNHDA and SQIVND (reference sequence). The CDR3 runs to 17 residues. V was clipped by 3 bases and J by 1 base, with 15 bases between them. The CDR3 DNA follows: TGTGCCAGTAGTATTTCCGGCGGGGCCAGGAACACCGGGGAGCTGTTTTTT. Amino acids: CASSISGGARNTGELFF. Together with reference TRBV19 and TRBJ2-2, the CDR3 gives the full variable domain: DGGITQSPKYLFRKEGQNVTLSCEQNLNHDAMYWYRQDPGQGLRLIYYSQIVNDFQKGDIAEGYSVSREKKESFPLTVTSAQKNPTAFYLCASSISGGARNTGELFFGEGSRLTVL.

The chain joins TRBV5-5 to TRBJ2-3; D is unresolved. Trimming left V 0 bases short and J 7 bases short, with 15 bases between. CDR1 and CDR2 from the germline V gene are SGHKS and YYEKEE (reference sequence). This CDR3 is 15 amino acids long. The CDR3 sequence is CASSLGWDGMNTQYF. The CDR3 coding sequence is TGTGCCAGCAGCTTGGGCTGGGATGGTATGAATACGCAGTATTTT.

V usage is TRBV4-3 and J usage is TRBJ2-7, with TRBD2 matching over 8 bases. The V gene's germline CDR1 is LGHNA and CDR2 YSLEER. V was clipped by 0 bases and J by 4 bases; unmatched bases: 5. This CDR3 is built from 15 residues. This CDR3 is CASSQDLSGRYEQYF. CDR3 sequence (DNA): TGCGCCAGCAGCCAAGATCTAAGCGGGAGATACGAGCAGTACTTC.

The genes are TRBV4-1 and TRBJ1-5; D possibly corresponds to TRBD1 (5 bases). CDR3 size: 16 residues. CDR1 and CDR2 from the germline V gene are MGHRA and YSYEKL. Trimming stripped 0 bases from V and 3 bases from J, with 12 bases between. The DNA for the CDR3 is TGCGCCAGCAGCCAAGATCAAACAGGCCCCAATCAGCCCCAGCATTTT. It yields the protein CASSQDQTGPNQPQHF.

The rearrangement links TRBV14 to TRBJ2-5, with TRBD2 matching over 7 bases. From germline, CDR1 is SGHDN and CDR2 FVKESK. This CDR3 region has 14 residues. The trim removed 4 bases at V and 5 bases at J, leaving 7 bases unmatched. For the CDR3, the DNA is TGTGCCAGCAGCCTCCGGACTAGTCGGGAGACCCAGTACTTC. It is translated as CASSLRTSRETQYF.

This clonotype has a handful of counts. V usage is TRBV6-1 and J usage is TRBJ2-3, with D perhaps TRBD2 (6 bases). The germline V and J ends were trimmed by 4 bases and 1 base, with 9 bases remaining between them. Germline V gene lookup returns CDR1 MNHNS and CDR2 SASEGT. The CDR3 spans 14 residues. CDR3 nucleotides: TGTGCCAGCAGTGGGGCTAGCGGCACAGATACGCAGTATTTT. It is translated as CASSGASGTDTQYF.

The chain links TRBV4-1 to TRBJ2-3; 10 nucleotides match TRBD2. With V trimmed by 1 base and J by 5 bases, 12 bases remained unmatched. The length of the CDR3 is 18 residues. In germline, CDR1 is MGHRA, CDR2 YSYEKL. The CDR3 DNA sequence: TGCGCCAGCAGCCAAGGCGGGTCGAGCGGGGGGGCCGTAGATACGCAGTATTTT. Translated, it gives CASSQGGSSGGAVDTQYF.

This clonotype turned up a few times. The gene calls are TRBV7-2 and TRBJ2-3, with 7 nucleotides matching TRBD2. Germline V lookup: CDR1 SGHTA, CDR2 FQGNSA. J gave up 4 bases and V 1 base, and 8 bases lay outside the gene matches. The CDR3 contains 16 residues. This CDR3 is CASSLDVGGGADTQYF. Here the CDR3 DNA reads TGTGCCAGCAGCTTAGATGTGGGGGGAGGGGCAGATACGCAGTATTTT.

This clonotype showed up just once. This chain uses TRBV28 with TRBJ2-7; 10 bases match TRBD1. The trim removed 6 bases at V and 5 bases at J, leaving 4 bases unmatched. Germline V gene lookup returns CDR1 MDHEN and CDR2 SYDVKM. CDR3 size: 13 residues. In DNA form, the CDR3 reads TGTGCCAGCAGAGACAGGGGGCGACACGAGCAGTACTTC. Translated, it gives CASRDRGRHEQYF.

Here the CDR3 reads CASSFGQGGGQPQHF. The CDR3 region has the DNA TGTGCCAGCAGTTTTGGACAGGGCGGGGGTCAGCCCCAGCATTTT. The chain is built from TRBV12-3 or TRBV12-4 and TRBJ1-5; 8 bases are shared with TRBD1. The CDR3 loop spans 15 amino acids. Losses at the gene ends were 3 bases for V and 6 bases for J; bases not matched to a gene: 7.

The chain couples TRBV14 to TRBJ1-1; weak D call: TRBD1 (5 bases). The V gene's germline CDR1 is SGHDN and CDR2 FVKESK. The CDR3 spans 11 residues. Trimming pared 5 bases from V and 7 bases from J, leaving 8 bases between. The CDR3 loop reads CASSYGGEAFF. In DNA form, the CDR3 reads TGTGCCAGCAGCTACGGGGGTGAAGCTTTCTTT. The entire variable domain, with the rest obtained from reference TRBV14 and TRBJ1-1, is as follows: EAGVTQFPSHSVIEKGQTVTLRCDPISGHDNLYWYRRVMGKEIKFLLHFVKESKQDESGMPNNRFLAERTGGTYSTLKVQPAELEDSGVYFCASSYGGEAFFGQGTRLTVV.

This clonotype was picked up a small number of times. The chain uses TRBV7-2 and TRBJ2-3, with a possible D match to TRBD2 (6 bases). CDR3 length: 17 amino acids. V lost 0 bases, J lost 6 bases, and 19 bases lay in between. Germline loops: CDR1 SGHTA, CDR2 FQGNSA. This chain's CDR3 is CASSLARTGLRADTQYF. CDR3 DNA: TGTGCCAGCAGCTTAGCCAGGACGGGACTGAGGGCGGATACGCAGTATTTT.

CDR3 residues: CASSSGLAGGLRETQYF. The CDR3 DNA is TGTGCCAGCAGCTCCGGACTAGCGGGAGGGCTGAGGGAGACCCAGTACTTC. The chain combines TRBV7-2 with TRBJ2-5; 15 positions agree with TRBD2. The germline V gene has CDR1 SGHTA and CDR2 FQGNSA. Trimming took 4 bases from V and 5 from J; bases not matched to a gene: 8. CDR3 length: 17 residues.